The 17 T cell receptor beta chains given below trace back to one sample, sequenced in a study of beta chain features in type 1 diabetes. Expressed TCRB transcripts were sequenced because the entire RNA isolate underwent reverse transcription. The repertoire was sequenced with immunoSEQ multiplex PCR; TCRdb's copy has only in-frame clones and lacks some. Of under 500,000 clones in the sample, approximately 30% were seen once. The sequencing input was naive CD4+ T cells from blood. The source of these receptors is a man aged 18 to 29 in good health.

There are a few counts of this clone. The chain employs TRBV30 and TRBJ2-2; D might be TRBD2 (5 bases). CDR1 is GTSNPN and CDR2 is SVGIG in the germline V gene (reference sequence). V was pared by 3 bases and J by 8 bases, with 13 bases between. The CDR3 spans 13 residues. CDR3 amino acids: CAWRTRARGELFF. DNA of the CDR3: TGTGCCTGGAGAACGAGGGCGAGAGGGGAGCTGTTTTTT.

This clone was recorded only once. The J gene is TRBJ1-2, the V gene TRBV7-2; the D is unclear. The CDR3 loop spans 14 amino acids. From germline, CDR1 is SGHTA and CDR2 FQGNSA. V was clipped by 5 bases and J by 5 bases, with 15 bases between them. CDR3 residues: CASSPEAGPYGYTF. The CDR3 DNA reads TGTGCCAGCAGCCCAGAGGCCGGGCCATATGGCTACACCTTC.

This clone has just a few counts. This CDR3 is CASSGTGGDIQYF. The CDR3 DNA follows: TGTGCCAGCTCAGGGACAGGCGGGGACATTCAGTACTTC. The chain links TRBV18 to TRBJ2-4; TRBD1 matches 8 bases. The germline CDR1 and CDR2 sequences are KGHSH and LQKENI. The CDR3 covers 13 residues. V dropped 5 bases and J dropped 8; count of bases not matched to a gene: 5.

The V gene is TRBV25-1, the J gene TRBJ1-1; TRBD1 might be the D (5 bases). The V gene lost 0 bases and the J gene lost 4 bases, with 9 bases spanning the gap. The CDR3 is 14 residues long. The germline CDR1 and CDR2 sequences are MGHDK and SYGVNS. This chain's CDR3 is CASSEYGGGTEAFF. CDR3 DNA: TGTGCCAGCAGTGAATACGGGGGAGGCACTGAAGCTTTCTTT.

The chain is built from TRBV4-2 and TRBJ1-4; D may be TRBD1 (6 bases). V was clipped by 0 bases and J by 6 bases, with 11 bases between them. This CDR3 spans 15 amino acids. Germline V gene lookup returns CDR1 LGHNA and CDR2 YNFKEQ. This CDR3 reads CASSQDGQSHEKLFF. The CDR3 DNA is TGTGCCAGCAGCCAAGACGGACAGTCGCATGAAAAACTGTTTTTT.

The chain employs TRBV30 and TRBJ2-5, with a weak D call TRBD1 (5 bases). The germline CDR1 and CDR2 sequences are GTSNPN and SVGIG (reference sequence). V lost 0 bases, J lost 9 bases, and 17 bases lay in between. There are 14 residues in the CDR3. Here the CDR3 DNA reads TGTGCCTGGAGTGTAAACCTCCCTTCCAGGGCCCAGTACTTC. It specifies CAWSVNLPSRAQYF.

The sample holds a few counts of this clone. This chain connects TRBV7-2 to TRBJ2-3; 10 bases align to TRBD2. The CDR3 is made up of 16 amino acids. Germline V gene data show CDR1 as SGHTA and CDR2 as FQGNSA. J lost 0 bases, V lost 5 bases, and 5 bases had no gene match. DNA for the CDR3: TGTGCCAGCAGCCCCCCGGGACTAGCGAGCACAGATACGCAGTATTTT. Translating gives CASSPPGLASTDTQYF.

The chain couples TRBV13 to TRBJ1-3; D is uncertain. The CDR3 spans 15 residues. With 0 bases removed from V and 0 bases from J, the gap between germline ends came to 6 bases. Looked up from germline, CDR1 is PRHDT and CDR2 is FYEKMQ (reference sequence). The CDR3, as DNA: TGTGCCAGCAGCTTAGGGGTCAACTCTGGAAACACCATATATTTT. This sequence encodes CASSLGVNSGNTIYF.

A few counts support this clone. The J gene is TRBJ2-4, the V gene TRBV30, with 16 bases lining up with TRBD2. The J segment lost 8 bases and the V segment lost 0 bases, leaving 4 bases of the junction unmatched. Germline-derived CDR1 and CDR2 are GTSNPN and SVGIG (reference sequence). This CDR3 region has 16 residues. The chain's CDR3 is CAWSVGLAGGPYIQYF. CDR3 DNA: TGTGCCTGGAGTGTGGGACTAGCGGGAGGGCCGTACATTCAGTACTTC.

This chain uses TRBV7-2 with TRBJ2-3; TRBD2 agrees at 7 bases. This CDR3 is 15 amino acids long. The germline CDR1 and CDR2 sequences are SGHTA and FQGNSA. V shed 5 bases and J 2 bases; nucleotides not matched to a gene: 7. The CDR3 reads CASSPLAGITDTQYF. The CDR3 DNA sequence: TGTGCCAGCAGCCCATTAGCGGGTATCACAGATACGCAGTATTTT.

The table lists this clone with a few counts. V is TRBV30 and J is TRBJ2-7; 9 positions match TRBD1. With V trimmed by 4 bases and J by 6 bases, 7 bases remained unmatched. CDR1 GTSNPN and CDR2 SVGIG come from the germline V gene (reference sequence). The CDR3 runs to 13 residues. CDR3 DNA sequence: TGTGCCTGGACGGGACAGGGAGTCTCCGAGCAGTACTTC. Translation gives CAWTGQGVSEQYF. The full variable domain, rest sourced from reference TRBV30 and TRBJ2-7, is SQTIHQWPATLVQPVGSPLSLECTVEGTSNPNLYWYRQAAGRGLQLLFYSVGIGQISSEVPQNLSASRPQDRQFILSSKKLLLSDSGFYLCAWTGQGVSEQYFGPGTRLTVT.

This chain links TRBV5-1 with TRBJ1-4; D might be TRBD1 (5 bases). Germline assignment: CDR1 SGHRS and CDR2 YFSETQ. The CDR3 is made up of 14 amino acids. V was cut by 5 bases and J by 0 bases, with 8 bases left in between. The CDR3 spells CASRDSATNEKLFF. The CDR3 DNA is TGCGCCAGCAGAGACAGTGCAACTAATGAAAAACTGTTTTTT.

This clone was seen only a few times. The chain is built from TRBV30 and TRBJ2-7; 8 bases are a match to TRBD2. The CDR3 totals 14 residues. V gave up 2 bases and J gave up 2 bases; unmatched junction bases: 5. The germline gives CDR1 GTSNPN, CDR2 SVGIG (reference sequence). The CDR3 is CAWSISGIAYEQYF. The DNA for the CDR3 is TGTGCCTGGAGTATTAGCGGGATCGCCTACGAGCAGTACTTC.

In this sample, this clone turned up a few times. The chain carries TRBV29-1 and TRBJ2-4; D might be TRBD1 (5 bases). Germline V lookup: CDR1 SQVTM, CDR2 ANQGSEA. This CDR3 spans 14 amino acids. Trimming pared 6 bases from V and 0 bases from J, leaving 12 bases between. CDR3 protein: CSVSGSSAKNIQYF. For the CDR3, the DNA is TGCAGCGTATCAGGGTCATCAGCCAAAAACATTCAGTACTTC. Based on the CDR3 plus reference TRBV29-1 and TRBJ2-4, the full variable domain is SAVISQKPSRDICQRGTSLTIQCQVDSQVTMMFWYRQQPGQSLTLIATANQGSEATYESGFVIDKFPISRPNLTFSTLTVSNMSPEDSSIYLCSVSGSSAKNIQYFGAGTRLSVL.

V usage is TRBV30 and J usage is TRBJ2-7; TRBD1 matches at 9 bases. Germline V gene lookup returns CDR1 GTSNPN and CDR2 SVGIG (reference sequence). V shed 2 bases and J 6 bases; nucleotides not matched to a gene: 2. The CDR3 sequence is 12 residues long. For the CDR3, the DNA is TGTGCCTGGAGTCGACAGGGGGGCGAGCAGTACTTC. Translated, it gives CAWSRQGGEQYF.

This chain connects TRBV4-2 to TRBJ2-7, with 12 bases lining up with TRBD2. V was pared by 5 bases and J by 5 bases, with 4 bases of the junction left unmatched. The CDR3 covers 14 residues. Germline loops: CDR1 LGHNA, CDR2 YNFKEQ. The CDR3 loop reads CASSERLAGDEQYF. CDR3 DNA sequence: TGTGCCAGCAGCGAGAGACTAGCGGGAGACGAGCAGTACTTC.

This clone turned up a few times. As DNA, the CDR3 is TGCAGCGTTGAAGGGGGACAGGGGGCCCCAGATACGCAGTATTTT. Its translation: CSVEGGQGAPDTQYF. The chain carries TRBV29-1 and TRBJ2-3, with 12 bases matching TRBD1. CDR1 is SQVTM and CDR2 is ANQGSEA in the germline V gene. This CDR3 has 15 amino acids. The ends lost 1 base at V and 4 bases at J; junction bases unmatched: 3.